The clone carrying this T cell receptor (beta chain) was observed many times. The library targeted TCRbeta and was prepared with unique molecular identifiers. TCRdb processed the PCR reads anew with MiXCR; each CDR3 protein has one entry. The sample holds fewer than 550,000 distinct CDR3 sequences, roughly a tenth seen once. The data originate from a study of T-cell reconstitution after alpha-beta-depleted transplantation in children. The germline V gene encodes CDR1 SGHRS and CDR2 YFSETQ. Trimming shortened V by 3 bases and J by 1 base, and 11 bases separated the two germline ends. The CDR3 has 15 amino acids.

The input for sequencing was PBMCs from the stem cell graft donor, taken from the stem cell graft. The chain carries TRBV5-1 and TRBJ2-4; D is ambiguous. This TCR was recovered from a human donor who donated a stem cell graft to a child with acute myeloid leukemia. CDR3 residues: CASSSYEGAKNIQYF. CDR3 nucleotide sequence: TGCGCCAGCAGCTCCTACGAAGGGGCCAAAAACATTCAGTACTTC.